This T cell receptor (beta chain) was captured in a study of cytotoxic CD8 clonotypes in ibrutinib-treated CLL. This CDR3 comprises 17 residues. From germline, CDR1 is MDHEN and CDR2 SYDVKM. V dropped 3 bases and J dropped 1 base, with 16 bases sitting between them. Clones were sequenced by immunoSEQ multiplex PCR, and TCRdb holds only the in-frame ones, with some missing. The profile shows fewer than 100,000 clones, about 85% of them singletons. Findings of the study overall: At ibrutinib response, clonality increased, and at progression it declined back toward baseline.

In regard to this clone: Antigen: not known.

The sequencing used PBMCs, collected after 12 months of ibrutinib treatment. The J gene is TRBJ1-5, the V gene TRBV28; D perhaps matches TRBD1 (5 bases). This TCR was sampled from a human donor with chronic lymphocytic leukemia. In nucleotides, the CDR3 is TGTGCCAGCAGTTTTTACGGCCCCCGGGGGAGCAATCAGCCCCAGCATTTT. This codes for CASSFYGPRGSNQPQHF.